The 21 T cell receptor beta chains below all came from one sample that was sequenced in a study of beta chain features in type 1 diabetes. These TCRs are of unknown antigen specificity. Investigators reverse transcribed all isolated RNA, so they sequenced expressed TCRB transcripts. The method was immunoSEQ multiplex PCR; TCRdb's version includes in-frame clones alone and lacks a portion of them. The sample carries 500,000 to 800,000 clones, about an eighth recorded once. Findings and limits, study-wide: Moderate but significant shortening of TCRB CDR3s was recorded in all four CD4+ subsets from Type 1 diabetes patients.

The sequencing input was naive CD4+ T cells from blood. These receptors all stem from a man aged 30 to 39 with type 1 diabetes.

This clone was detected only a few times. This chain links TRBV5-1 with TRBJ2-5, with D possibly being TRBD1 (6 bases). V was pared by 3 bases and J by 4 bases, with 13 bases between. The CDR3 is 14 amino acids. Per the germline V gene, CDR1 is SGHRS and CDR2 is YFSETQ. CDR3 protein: CASSSEQGSETQYF. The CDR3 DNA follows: TGCGCCAGCAGCTCTGAACAGGGATCAGAGACCCAGTACTTC.

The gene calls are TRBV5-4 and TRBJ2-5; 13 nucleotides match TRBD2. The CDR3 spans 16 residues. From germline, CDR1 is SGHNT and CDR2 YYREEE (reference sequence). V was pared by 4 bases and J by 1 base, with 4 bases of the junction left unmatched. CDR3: CASSRGLAGAQETQYF. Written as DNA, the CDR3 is TGTGCCAGCAGCCGCGGACTAGCGGGGGCCCAAGAGACCCAGTACTTC. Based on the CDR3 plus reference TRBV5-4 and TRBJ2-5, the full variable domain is ETGVTQSPTHLIKTRGQQVTLRCSSQSGHNTVSWYQQALGQGPQFIFQYYREEENGRGNFPPRFSGLQFPNYSSELNVNALELDDSALYLCASSRGLAGAQETQYFGPGTRLLVL.

The CDR3 coding sequence is TGTGCCAGCATAACAGGGAATAGCTATGGCTACACCTTC. It yields the protein CASITGNSYGYTF. The rearrangement uses TRBV28 and TRBJ1-2; D may be TRBD1 (6 bases). Germline CDR1 reads MDHEN; CDR2 reads SYDVKM. The V end lost 7 bases, the J end lost 4 bases, and 13 bases lay between the germline ends. The CDR3 sequence is 13 residues long.

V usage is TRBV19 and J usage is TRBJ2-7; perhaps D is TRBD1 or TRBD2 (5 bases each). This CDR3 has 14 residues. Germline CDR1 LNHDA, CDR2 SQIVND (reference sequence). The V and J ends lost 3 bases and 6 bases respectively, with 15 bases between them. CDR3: CASSIAGTVREQYF. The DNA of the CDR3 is TGTGCCAGTAGTATCGCAGGGACCGTCCGCGAGCAGTACTTC.

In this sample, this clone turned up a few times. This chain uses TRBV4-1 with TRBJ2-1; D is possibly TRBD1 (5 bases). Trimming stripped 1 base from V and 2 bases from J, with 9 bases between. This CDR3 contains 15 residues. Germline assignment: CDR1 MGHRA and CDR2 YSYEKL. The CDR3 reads CASSQVKGTYNEQFF. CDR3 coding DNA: TGCGCCAGCAGCCAAGTCAAGGGGACCTACAATGAGCAGTTCTTC.

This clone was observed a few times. DNA of the CDR3: TGCGCCAGCAGCTTACTCGAGAAGGGTAACGCCGGGGAGCTGTTTTTT. This codes for CASSLLEKGNAGELFF. This chain joins TRBV5-1 and TRBJ2-2; no definite D call. Between the trimmed V and J ends, which lost 2 bases and 6 bases, there was a span of 17 bases. The CDR3 is 16 amino acids. Germline CDR1 is SGHRS and CDR2 is YFSETQ.

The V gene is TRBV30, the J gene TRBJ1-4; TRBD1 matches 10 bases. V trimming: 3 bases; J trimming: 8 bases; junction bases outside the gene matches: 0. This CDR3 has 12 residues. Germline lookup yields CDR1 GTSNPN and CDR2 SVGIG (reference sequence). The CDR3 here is CAWRTGGEKLFF. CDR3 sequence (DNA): TGTGCCTGGAGGACAGGGGGCGAAAAACTGTTTTTT.

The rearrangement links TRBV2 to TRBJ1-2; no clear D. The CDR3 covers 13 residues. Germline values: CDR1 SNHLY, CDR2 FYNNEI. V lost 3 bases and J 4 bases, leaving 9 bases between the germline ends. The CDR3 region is CASSERQLYGYTF. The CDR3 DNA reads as TGTGCCAGCAGTGAGAGGCAGCTCTATGGCTACACCTTC.

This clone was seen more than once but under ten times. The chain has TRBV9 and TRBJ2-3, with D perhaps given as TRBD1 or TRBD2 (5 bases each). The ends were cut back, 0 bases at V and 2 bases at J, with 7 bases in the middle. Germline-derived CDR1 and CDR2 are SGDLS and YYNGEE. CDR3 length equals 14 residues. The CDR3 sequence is CASSVAGHTDTQYF. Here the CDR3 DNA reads TGTGCCAGCAGCGTAGCGGGGCACACAGATACGCAGTATTTT.

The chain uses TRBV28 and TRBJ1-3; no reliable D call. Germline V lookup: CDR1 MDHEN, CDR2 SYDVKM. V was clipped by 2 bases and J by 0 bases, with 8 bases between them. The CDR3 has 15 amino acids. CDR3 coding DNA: TGTGCCAGCAGTTTAGTGCAGCTCTCTGGAAACACCATATATTTT. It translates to CASSLVQLSGNTIYF.

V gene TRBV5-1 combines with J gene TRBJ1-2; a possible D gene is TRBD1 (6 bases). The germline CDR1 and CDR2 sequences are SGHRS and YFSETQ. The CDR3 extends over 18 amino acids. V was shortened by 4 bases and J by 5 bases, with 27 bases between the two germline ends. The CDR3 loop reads CASSPTHGVTGYLYGYTF. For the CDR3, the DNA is TGCGCCAGCAGCCCAACCCATGGGGTGACAGGATACCTTTATGGCTACACCTTC. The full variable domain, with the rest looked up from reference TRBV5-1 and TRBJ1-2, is KAGVTQTPRYLIKTRGQQVTLSCSPISGHRSVSWYQQTPGQGLQFLFEYFSETQRNKGNFPGRFSGRQFSNSRSEMNVSTLELGDSALYLCASSPTHGVTGYLYGYTFGSGTRLTVV.

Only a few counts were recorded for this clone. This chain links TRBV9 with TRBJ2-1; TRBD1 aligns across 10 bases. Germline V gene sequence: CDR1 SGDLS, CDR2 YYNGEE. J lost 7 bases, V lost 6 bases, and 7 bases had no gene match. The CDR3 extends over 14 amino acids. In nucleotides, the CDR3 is TGTGCCAGCACCGAGGACAGGGGGAGGAATGAGCAGTTCTTC. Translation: CASTEDRGRNEQFF.

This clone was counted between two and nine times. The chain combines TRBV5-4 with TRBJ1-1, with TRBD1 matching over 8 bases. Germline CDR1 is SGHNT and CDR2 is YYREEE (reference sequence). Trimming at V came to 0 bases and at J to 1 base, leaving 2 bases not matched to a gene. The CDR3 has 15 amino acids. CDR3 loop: CASSLGGQGNTEAFF. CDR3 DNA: TGTGCCAGCAGCTTGGGAGGACAGGGGAACACTGAAGCTTTCTTT. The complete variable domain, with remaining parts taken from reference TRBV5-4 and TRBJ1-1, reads ETGVTQSPTHLIKTRGQQVTLRCSSQSGHNTVSWYQQALGQGPQFIFQYYREEENGRGNFPPRFSGLQFPNYSSELNVNALELDDSALYLCASSLGGQGNTEAFFGQGTRLTVV.

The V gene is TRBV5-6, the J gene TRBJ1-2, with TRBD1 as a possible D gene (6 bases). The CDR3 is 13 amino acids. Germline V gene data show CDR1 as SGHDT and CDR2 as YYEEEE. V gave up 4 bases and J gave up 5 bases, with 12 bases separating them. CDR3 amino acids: CASSPQGLYGYTF. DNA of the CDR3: TGTGCCAGCAGCCCACAGGGATTGTATGGCTACACCTTC. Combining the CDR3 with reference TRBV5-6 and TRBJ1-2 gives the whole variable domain DAGVTQSPTHLIKTRGQQVTLRCSPKSGHDTVSWYQQALGQGPQFIFQYYEEEERQRGNFPDRFSGHQFPNYSSELNVNALLLGDSALYLCASSPQGLYGYTFGSGTRLTVV.

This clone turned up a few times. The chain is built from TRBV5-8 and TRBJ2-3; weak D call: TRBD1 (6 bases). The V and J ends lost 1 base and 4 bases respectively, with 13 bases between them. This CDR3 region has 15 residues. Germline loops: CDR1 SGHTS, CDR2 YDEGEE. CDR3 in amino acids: CASSLTGSGADTQYF. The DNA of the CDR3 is TGTGCCAGCAGCTTGACAGGGTCTGGAGCAGATACGCAGTATTTT.

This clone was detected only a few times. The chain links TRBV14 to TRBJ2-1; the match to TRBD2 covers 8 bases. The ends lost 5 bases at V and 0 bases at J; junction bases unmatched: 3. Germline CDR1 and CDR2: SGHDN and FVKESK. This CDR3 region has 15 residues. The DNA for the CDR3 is TGTGCCAGCAGCACACGGGGGGGCTCCTACAATGAGCAGTTCTTC. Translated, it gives CASSTRGGSYNEQFF.

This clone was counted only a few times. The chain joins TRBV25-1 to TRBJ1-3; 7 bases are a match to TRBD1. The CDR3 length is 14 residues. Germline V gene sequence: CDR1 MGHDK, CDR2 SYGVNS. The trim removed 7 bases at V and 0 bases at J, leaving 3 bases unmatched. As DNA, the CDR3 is TGTGCCAGCAATCCAGGGGGCTCTGGAAACACCATATATTTT. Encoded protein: CASNPGGSGNTIYF.

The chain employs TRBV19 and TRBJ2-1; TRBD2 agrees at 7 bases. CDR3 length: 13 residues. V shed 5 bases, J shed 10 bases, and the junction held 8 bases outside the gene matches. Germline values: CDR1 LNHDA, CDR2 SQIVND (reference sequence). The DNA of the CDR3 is TGTGCCAGTAGTGCCAAGCAGGGACTAGAGCAGTTCTTC. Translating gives CASSAKQGLEQFF.

CDR3 sequence (DNA): TGTGCCAGTAGTATCGGACAGGGGGCCCTTCAGCCCCAGCATTTT. As protein: CASSIGQGALQPQHF. The chain joins TRBV19 to TRBJ1-5; 11 nucleotides line up with TRBD1. The CDR3 covers 15 residues. Trimming took 3 bases from V and 6 from J; bases not matched to a gene: 4. From germline, CDR1 is LNHDA and CDR2 SQIVND (reference sequence).

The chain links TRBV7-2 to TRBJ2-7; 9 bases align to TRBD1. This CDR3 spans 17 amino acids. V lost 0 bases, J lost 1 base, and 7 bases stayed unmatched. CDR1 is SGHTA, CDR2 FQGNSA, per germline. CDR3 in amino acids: CASSLAAGTGLSYEQYF. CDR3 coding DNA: TGTGCCAGCAGCTTAGCTGCGGGGACAGGGCTTTCCTACGAGCAGTACTTC.

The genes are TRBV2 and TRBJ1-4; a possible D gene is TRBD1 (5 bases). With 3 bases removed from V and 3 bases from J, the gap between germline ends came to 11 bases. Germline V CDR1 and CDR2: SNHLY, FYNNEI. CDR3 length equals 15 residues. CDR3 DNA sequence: TGTGCCAGCAGTGACGGGCAGGGCTCTAATGAAAAACTGTTTTTT. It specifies CASSDGQGSNEKLFF.